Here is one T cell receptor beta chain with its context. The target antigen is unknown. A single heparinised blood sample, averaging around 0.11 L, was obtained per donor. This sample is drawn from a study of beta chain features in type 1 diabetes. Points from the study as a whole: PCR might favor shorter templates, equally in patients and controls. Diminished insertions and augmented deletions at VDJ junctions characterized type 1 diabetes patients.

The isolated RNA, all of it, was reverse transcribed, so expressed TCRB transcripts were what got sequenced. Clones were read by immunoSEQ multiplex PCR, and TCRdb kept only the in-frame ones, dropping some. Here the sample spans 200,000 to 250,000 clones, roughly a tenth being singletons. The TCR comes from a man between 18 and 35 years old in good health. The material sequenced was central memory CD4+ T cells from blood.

The CDR3: CSARTGNTEAFF. Here the CDR3 DNA reads TGCAGCGCCAGGACAGGGAACACTGAAGCTTTCTTT. The gene calls are TRBV29-1 and TRBJ1-1; 7 nucleotides match TRBD1. This CDR3 contains 12 residues. Trimming took 7 bases from V and 1 from J; bases not matched to a gene: 3. Germline V lookup: CDR1 SQVTM, CDR2 ANQGSEA.